These 10 T cell receptor beta chains originate from one sample sequenced in a study of OX40 agonist ivuxolimab in advanced cancers. Measured with immunoSEQ multiplex PCR; TCRdb has only the in-frame clones, and not every one. The sample yields about 26,000 clones, about 76% seen once. This specimen was CD4+ or CD8+ T cells sorted from blood, taken in a trial of the OX40 agonist ivuxolimab. These receptor sequences come from an adult with an advanced solid tumor such as melanoma, head and neck, liver or kidney cancer.

The chain uses TRBV11-2 and TRBJ1-2, with a tentative D call TRBD1 (5 bases). Per germline, CDR1 SGHAT and CDR2 FQNNGV. V was pared by 4 bases and J by 4 bases, with 13 bases between. The CDR3 has 14 amino acids. The CDR3 is CASSSLAGGYGYTF. The CDR3 nucleotides are TGTGCCAGCAGCTCGCTGGCGGGGGGCTATGGCTACACCTTC.

The chain uses TRBV7-2 and TRBJ1-1; D gene uncertain. The CDR3 runs to 15 residues. V was pared by 1 base and J by 7 bases, with 16 bases between. Germline CDR1 reads SGHTA; CDR2 reads FQGNSA. The CDR3 here is CASSLDLGLGSEAFF. The DNA of the CDR3 is TGTGCCAGCAGCTTAGATCTCGGGTTGGGTAGTGAAGCTTTCTTT.

This rearrangement joins TRBV4-1 to TRBJ2-7; 7 bases line up with TRBD1. The CDR3 loop spans 14 amino acids. J lost 4 bases, V lost 1 base, and 4 bases had no gene match. Germline lookup yields CDR1 MGHRA and CDR2 YSYEKL. DNA for the CDR3: TGCGCCAGCAGCCAAGTGACAGGGAATTACGAGCAGTACTTC. Its translation is CASSQVTGNYEQYF.

This clone was detected once. The chain is built from TRBV7-9 and TRBJ2-1; 9 bases match TRBD2. Looked up from germline, CDR1 is SEHNR and CDR2 is FQNEAQ (reference sequence). The CDR3 runs to 16 residues. The ends lost 2 bases at V and 5 bases at J; junction bases unmatched: 7. CDR3 bases: TGTGCCAGCAGCTTAAGGGTAGCGGGGGCTCACAATGAGCAGTTCTTC. This encodes CASSLRVAGAHNEQFF.

The chain has TRBV4-1 and TRBJ1-3; possibly TRBD1 for D (6 bases). This CDR3 comprises 16 residues. Trimming left V 0 bases short and J 0 bases short, with 9 bases between. Germline V gene lookup returns CDR1 MGHRA and CDR2 YSYEKL. The CDR3 loop is CASSQDLGASGNTIYF. The CDR3 DNA reads as TGCGCCAGCAGCCAAGATTTGGGGGCCTCTGGAAACACCATATATTTT.

The genes are TRBV7-6 and TRBJ2-2; D is ambiguous. Per germline, CDR1 SGHVS and CDR2 FNYEAQ. Trimming left V 5 bases short and J 6 bases short, with 16 bases between. The CDR3 spans 15 residues. The CDR3 DNA reads as TGTGCCAGCAGCCCTGAGGTGGTGGCCGCCGGGGAGCTGTTTTTT. It specifies CASSPEVVAAGELFF.

About this clone itself: The junction differs from germline at one of its ends, possibly a read error. The chain has TRBV5-3 and TRBJ2-7; the D is unclear. TRBV5-3 is marked as an open reading frame, function uncertain. The CDR3 loop spans 8 amino acids. The CDR3 here is CARSPSNF. The CDR3 DNA reads as TGTGCCAGAAGCCCATCTAACTTC.

V gene TRBV2 combines with J gene TRBJ2-3, with 12 positions matching TRBD1. CDR1 is SNHLY, CDR2 FYNNEI, per germline. The CDR3 covers 16 residues. Germline trimming cut 6 bases from V and 0 bases from J; bases unmatched to any gene: 4. CDR3 sequence: CASSAGTGGSTDTQYF. The CDR3 DNA is TGTGCCAGCAGCGCCGGGACAGGGGGCAGCACAGATACGCAGTATTTT.

The chain couples TRBV9 to TRBJ2-1; weak D call: TRBD1 (5 bases). Germline CDR1 and CDR2: SGDLS and YYNGEE. Deletions cut 1 base from V and 4 bases from J, with 6 bases between. The CDR3 consists of 13 residues. In nucleotides, the CDR3 is TGTGCCAGCAGCGTACCAGGGTACAATGAGCAGTTCTTC. It yields the protein CASSVPGYNEQFF.

The chain uses TRBV11-2 and TRBJ2-2, with D perhaps matching TRBD1 (6 bases). Germline CDR1 and CDR2: SGHAT and FQNNGV. V shed 3 bases and J shed 1 base, with 15 bases lying between them. The CDR3 has 17 residues. CDR3 sequence: CASSLTPSQGNTGELFF. The CDR3, as DNA: TGTGCCAGCAGCTTGACTCCCTCACAGGGGAACACCGGGGAGCTGTTTTTT.